This T cell receptor beta chain derives from a study of Graves' ophthalmopathy and Graves' hyperthyroidism. Many counts were recorded for this clonotype. The authors amplified TCR beta CDR3 regions, and they did so from RNA transcripts for repertoire sequencing. RT-PCR with HTBI primers came first, then second-round multiplex PCR. TCRdb analysed the multiplex PCR reads with MiXCR anew, one entry per CDR3 protein. The sample has a few hundred thousand distinct CDR3 sequences; roughly 14% are singletons. The CDR3 is 13 residues long. Trimming cost V 8 bases and J 2 bases; bases outside gene matches: 3. Germline-derived CDR1 and CDR2 are LNHDA and SQIVND (reference sequence).

The source is a woman aged 18-29 years with stable Graves' hyperthyroidism. The sample was peripheral blood. The chain combines TRBV19 with TRBJ1-2; 9 bases map to TRBD1. This chain's CDR3 is CASGTGRNYGYTF. The DNA for the CDR3 is TGTGCCAGTGGGACAGGGAGAAACTATGGCTACACCTTC.